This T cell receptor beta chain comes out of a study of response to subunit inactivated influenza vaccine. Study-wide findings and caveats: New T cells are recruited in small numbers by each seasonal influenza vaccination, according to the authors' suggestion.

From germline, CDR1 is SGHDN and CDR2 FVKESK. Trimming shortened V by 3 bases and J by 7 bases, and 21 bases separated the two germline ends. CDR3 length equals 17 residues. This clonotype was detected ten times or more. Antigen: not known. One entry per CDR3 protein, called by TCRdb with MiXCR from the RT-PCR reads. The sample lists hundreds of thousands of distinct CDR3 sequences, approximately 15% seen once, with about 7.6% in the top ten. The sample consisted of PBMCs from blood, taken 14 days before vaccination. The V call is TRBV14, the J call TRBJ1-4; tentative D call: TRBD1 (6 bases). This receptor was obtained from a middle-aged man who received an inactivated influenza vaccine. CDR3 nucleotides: TGTGCCAGCAGCCATGACCGGGCCACGATAGGGGGTGAAAAACTGTTTTTT. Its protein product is CASSHDRATIGGEKLFF.